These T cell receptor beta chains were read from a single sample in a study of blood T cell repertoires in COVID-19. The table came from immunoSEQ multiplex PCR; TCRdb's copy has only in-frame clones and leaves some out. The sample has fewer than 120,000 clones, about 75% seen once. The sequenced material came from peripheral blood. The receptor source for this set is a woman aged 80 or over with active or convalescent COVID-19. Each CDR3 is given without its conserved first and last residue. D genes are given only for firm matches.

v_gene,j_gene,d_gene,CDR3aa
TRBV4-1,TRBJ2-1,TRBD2,ASSQDQIAGAHEQF
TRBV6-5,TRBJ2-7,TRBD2,ASSYSATSDYEQY
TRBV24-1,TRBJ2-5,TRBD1,ATSDPTGTGFRETQY
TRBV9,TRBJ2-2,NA,ASSAGLLNTGELF
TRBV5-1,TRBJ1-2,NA,ASSLAPEGTGNYGYT
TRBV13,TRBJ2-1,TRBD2,ASSLYSGRANEQF
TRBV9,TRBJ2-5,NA,ASSFGQSQETQY
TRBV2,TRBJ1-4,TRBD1,ASKDRGLVEKLF
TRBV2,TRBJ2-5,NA,ASSEGAGWETQY
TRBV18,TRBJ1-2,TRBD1,ASSASGGDGYT
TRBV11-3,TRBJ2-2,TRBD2,ASSFSGTNTGELF
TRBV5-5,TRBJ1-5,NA,ASSPERSWHQPQH
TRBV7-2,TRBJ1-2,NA,ASSQGQFYGYT
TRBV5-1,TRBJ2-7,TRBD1,ASSLGDSPSSYEQY
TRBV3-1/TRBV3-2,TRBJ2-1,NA,ASSHRQVETEQF
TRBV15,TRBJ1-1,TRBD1,ATSRAQGAGEAF
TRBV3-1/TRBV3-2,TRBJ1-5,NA,ASSQDQHNQPQH
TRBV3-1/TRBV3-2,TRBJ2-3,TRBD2,ASSRKIIAGAATDTQY
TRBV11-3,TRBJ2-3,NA,ASSLQAGSDTQY
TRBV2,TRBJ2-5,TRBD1,ASSRLGTEETQY
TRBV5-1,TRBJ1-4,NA,ASSQGGANEKLF
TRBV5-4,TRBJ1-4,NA,ASTPRPGGNEKLF
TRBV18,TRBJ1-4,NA,ASSWTANEKLF
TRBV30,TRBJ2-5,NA,AWSVNGETQY
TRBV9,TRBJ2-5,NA,ASSVMSGAYQETQY
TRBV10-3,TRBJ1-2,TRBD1,ATQQDPQGADGYT
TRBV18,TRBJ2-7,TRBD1,ASSATGTGRYEQY
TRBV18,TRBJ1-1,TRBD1,ASSPRDRGTGAF
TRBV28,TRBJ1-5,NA,ASSFLGAGGPNQPQH
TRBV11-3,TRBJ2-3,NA,ASSSGEPGDTQY
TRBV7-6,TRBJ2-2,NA,ASSLWTASGTGELF
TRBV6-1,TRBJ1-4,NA,ASSERAGNEKLF
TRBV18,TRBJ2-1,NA,ASSPYTGQMYNEQF
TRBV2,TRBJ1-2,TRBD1,ASSYRQGAGYT